A selection of T cell receptor beta chains follows, all from one sample in a study of CD8+CD57+ T cells in acquired aplastic anemia. One entry per CDR3 protein, called by TCRdb with MiXCR from the reads. The sample includes 400,000 to 500,000 distinct CDR3 sequences, 55% to 75% of them seen just once. The sequencing input was sorted CD4+, CD8+, or CD8+CD57+ T cells (not recorded which) from PBMCs. The receptors derive from a human donor in good health, serving as a control. Each CDR3 is given with its conserved first and last residue. The D gene is left open where the match is weak. Clone sizes are given selectively: once, few, many, or a class where the clone is expanded.

- TRBJ2-7 TRBV7-9 TRBD2 TGTGCCAGCAGCTTAGCGTCCAGCGGGGGGGGATACGAGCAGTACTTC CASSLASSGGGYEQYF
many TRBJ2-1 TRBV11-3 - TGTGCCAGCAGCTTATCGGGGAATGAGCAGTTCTTC CASSLSGNEQFF
- TRBJ2-7 TRBV9 - TGTGCCAGCAGCCCACACAGGGAAAATTCGCAGTACTTC CASSPHRENSQYF
many TRBJ2-5 TRBV6-2/TRBV6-3 - TGTGCCAGCAGTAGGGGGTACCAAGAGACCCAGTACTTC CASSRGYQETQYF
many TRBJ2-7 TRBV4-3 - TGCGCCAGCAGCCAAGAGGCGTCCAGGGCCTACGAGCAGTACTTC CASSQEASRAYEQYF
- TRBJ2-5 TRBV10-3 TRBD2 TGTGCCACCAGTGCTTGCGGGGGGGCGGAGACCCAGTACTTC CATSACGGAETQYF
few TRBJ1-6 TRBV27 - TGTGCCAGCAGTCCACAGGCAGGGTTTGGTTCACCCCTCCACTTT CASSPQAGFGSPLHF
- TRBJ1-5 TRBV7-9 - TGTGCCAGCAGCTTAGGAAGGAGTGAGCACTACACCTTCCATTTT CASSLGRSEHYTFHF
- TRBJ2-7 TRBV10-3 - TGCGCCATCAAGGGCGGGGGCGCTTGCTACGAGCAGTACTTC CAIKGGGACYEQYF
- TRBJ1-6 TRBV11-1 - TGTGCCAGCAGCTCGCCCGGACTCTGCCTCAATTCACCCCTCCACTTT CASSSPGLCLNSPLHF
- TRBJ1-2 TRBV6-5 - TGTGCCAGCAGGGACTACACAGGAGGGGCGGAAGGCTACACCTTC CASRDYTGGAEGYTF
once TRBJ1-1 TRBV5-1 - TGCGCCAGCAGCTTGAGGGCGCACACGAACACTGAAGCTTTCTTT CASSLRAHTNTEAFF
- TRBJ2-2 TRBV19 - TGTGCCAGTCAGGGGATGGGGGCCGGGGAGCTGTTTTTT CASQGMGAGELFF
- TRBJ1-2 TRBV5-4 - TGTGCCAGCAGCCTAGGTTTGAACAATCTCTATGGCTACACCTTC CASSLGLNNLYGYTF
- TRBJ1-1 TRBV6-1 - - CARRLGPVSLRHLRGPTDTEAFF